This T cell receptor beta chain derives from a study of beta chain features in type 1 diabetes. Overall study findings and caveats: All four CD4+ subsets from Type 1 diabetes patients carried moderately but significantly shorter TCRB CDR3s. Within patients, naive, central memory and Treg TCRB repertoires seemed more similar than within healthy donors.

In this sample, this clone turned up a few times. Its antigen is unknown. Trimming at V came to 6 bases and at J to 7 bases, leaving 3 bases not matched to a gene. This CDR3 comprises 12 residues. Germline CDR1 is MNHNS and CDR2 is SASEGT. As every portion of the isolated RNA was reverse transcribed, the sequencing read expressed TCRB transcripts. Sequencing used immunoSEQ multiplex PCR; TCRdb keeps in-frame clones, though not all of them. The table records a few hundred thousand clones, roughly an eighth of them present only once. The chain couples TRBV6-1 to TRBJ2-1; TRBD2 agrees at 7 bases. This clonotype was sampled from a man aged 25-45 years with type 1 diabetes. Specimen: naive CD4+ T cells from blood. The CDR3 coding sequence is TGTGCCAGCAGGAGAGCGGGAAATGAGCAGTTCTTC. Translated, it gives CASRRAGNEQFF.